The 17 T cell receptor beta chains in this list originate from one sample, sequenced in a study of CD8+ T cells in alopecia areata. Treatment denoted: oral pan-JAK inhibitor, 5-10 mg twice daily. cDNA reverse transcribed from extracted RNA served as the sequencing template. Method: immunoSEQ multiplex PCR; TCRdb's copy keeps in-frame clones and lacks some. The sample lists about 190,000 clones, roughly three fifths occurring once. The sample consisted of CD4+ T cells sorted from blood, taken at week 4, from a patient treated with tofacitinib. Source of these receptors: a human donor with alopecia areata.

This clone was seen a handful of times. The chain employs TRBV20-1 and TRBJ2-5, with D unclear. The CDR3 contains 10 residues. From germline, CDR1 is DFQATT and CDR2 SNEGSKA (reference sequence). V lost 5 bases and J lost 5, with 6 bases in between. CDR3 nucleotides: TGCAGTGCTGGAGTGGAGACCCAGTACTTC. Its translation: CSAGVETQYF.

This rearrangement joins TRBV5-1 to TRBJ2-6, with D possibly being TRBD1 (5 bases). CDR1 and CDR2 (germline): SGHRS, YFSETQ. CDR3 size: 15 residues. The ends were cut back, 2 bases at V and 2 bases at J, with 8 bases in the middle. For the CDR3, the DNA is TGCGCCAGCAGCTTCAGGGTGGCTGGGGCCAACGTCCTGACTTTC. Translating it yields CASSFRVAGANVLTF.

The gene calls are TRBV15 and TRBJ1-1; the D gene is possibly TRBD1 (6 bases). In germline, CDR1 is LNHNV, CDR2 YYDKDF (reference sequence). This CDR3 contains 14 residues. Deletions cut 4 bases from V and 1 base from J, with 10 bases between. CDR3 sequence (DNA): TGTGCCACCAGCACGGGGGGCGAGAACACTGAAGCTTTCTTT. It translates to CATSTGGENTEAFF.

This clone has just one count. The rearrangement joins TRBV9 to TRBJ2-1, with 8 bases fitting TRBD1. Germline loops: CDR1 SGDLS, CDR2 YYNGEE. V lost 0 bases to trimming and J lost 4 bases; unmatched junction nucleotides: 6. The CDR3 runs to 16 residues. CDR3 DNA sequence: TGTGCCAGCAGCGTAGTCCCCGGACAGGGTTACAATGAGCAGTTCTTC. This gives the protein CASSVVPGQGYNEQFF.

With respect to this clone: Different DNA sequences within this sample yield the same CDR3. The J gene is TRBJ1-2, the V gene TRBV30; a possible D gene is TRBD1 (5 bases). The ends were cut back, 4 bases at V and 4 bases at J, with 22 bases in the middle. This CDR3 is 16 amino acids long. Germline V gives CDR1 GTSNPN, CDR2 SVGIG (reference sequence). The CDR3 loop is CAWNRGTTPRGYGYTF. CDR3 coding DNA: TGTGCCTGGAACCGGGGCACTACCCCACGGGGCTATGGCTACACCTTC.

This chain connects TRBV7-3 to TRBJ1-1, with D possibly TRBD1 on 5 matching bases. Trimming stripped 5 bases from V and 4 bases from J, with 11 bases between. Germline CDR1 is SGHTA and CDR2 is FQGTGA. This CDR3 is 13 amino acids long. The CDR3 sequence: CASSPPGGTEAFF. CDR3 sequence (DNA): TGTGCCAGCAGCCCTCCGGGGGGCACTGAAGCTTTCTTT.

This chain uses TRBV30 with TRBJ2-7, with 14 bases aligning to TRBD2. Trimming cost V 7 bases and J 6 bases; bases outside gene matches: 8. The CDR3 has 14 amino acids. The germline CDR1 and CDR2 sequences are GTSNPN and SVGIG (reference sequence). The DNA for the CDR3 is TGTGCCTCATCCGGGGGACTAGCGGGAGTCGAGCAGTACTTC. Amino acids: CASSGGLAGVEQYF.

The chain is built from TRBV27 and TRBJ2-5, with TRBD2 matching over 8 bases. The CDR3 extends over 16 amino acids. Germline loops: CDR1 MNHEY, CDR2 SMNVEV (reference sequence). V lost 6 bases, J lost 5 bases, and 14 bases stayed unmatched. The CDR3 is CASSRVGAGVSETQYF. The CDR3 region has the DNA TGTGCCAGCAGCAGGGTAGGAGCGGGAGTGTCGGAGACCCAGTACTTC.

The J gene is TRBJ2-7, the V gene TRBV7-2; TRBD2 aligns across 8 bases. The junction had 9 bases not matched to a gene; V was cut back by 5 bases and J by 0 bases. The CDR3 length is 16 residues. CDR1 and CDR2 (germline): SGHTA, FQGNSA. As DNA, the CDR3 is TGTGCCAGCAGCCGACATAGCGGGGCCCCCTCCTACGAGCAGTACTTC. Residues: CASSRHSGAPSYEQYF.

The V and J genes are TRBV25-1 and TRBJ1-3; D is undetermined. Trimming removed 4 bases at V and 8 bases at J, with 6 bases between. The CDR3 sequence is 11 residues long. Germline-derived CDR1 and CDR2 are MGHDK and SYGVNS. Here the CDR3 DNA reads TGTGCCAGCAGTGCCCTGGACACCATATATTTT. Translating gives CASSALDTIYF.

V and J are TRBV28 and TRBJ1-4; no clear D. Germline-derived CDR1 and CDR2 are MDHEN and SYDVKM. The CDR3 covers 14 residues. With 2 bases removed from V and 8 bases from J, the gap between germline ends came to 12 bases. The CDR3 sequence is CASSLGGSGEKLFF. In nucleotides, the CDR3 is TGTGCCAGCAGTTTAGGAGGGAGCGGGGAAAAACTGTTTTTT.

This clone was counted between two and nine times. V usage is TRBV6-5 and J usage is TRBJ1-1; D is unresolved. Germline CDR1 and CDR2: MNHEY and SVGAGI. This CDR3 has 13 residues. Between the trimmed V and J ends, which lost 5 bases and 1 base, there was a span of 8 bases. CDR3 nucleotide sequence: TGTGCCAGCAGTCCGGACGGGAACACTGAAGCTTTCTTT. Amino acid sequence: CASSPDGNTEAFF.

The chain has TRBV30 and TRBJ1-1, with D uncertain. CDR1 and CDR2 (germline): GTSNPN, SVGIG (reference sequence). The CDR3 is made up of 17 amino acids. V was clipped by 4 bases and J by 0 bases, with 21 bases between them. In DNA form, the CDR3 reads TGTGCCTGGACCCCCGACGGGCGAAAATTGGTGAACACTGAAGCTTTCTTT. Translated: CAWTPDGRKLVNTEAFF.

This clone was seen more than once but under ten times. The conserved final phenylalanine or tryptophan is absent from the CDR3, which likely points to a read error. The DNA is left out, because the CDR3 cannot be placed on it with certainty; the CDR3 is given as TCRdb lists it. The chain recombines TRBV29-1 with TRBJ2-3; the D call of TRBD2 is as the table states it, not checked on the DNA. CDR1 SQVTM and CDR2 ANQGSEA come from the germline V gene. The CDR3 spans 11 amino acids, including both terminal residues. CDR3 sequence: CTSDPGLETSI.

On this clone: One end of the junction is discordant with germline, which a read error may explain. CDR3 loop: CASNLVSGTAEKLFF. In nucleotides, the CDR3 is TGTGCCAGCAACTTAGTTTCTGGGACTGCTGAAAAACTGTTTTTT. V usage is TRBV7-9 and J usage is TRBJ1-4; a weak D match, TRBD1 (5 bases). The germline gives CDR1 SEHNR, CDR2 FQNEAQ (reference sequence). The CDR3 consists of 15 residues.

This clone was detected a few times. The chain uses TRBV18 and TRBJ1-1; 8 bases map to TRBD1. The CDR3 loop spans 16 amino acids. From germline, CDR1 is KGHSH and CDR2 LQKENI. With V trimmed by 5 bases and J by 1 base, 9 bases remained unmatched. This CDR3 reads CASSTSDRGQNTEAFF. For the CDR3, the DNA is TGTGCCAGCTCAACCTCCGACAGGGGACAGAACACTGAAGCTTTCTTT.

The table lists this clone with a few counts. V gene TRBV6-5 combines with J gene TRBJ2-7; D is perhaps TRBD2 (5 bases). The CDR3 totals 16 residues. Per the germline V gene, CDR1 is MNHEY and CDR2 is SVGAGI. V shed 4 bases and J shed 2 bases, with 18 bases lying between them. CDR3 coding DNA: TGTGCCAGCAGTTCCCCCGAAGCGGAGGTGGCCTACGAGCAGTACTTC. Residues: CASSSPEAEVAYEQYF.